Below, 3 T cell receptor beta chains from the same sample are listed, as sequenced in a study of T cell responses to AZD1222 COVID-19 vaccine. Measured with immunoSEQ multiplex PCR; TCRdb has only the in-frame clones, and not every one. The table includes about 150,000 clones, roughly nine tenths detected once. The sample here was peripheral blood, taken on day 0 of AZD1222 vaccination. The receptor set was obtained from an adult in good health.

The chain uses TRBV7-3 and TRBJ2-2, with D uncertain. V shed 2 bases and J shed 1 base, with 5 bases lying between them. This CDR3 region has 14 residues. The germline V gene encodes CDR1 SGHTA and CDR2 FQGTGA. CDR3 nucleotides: TGTGCCAGCAGCTTAGTAGAGAACACCGGGGAGCTGTTTTTT. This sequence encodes CASSLVENTGELFF. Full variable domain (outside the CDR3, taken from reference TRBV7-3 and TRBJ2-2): GAGVSQTPSNKVTEKGKYVELRCDPISGHTALYWYRQSLGQGPEFLIYFQGTGAADDSGLPNDRFFAVRPEGSVSTLKIQRTERGDSAVYLCASSLVENTGELFFGEGSRLTVL.

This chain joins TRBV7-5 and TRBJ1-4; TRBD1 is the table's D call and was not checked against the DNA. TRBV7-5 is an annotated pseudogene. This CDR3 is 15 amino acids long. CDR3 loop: CVRSLTQQRNEKLFF. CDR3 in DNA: TGTGTCAGAAGCTTAACCCAACAGAGAAATGAAAAACTGTTTTTT.

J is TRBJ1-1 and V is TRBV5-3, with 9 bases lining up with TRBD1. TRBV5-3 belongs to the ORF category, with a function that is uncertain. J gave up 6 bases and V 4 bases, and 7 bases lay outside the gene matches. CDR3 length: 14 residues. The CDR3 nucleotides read TGTGCCAGAAGCACGGGACAGGGCTGGGCTGAAGCTTTCTTT. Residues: CARSTGQGWAEAFF.